This T cell receptor (beta chain) was sequenced during a study of post-analysis software for immune sequencing data. General study points: The study found TRBV5-6, TRBV5-1 and TRBV20-1 among roughly 5 TRBV segments more frequent in patients than controls.

As concerns this clonotype: The antigen remains undetermined.

CDR3 size: 16 residues. V lost 7 bases and J 1 base, leaving 17 bases between the germline ends. The authors incorporated unique molecular identifiers into the TCR beta cDNA libraries. Once about 0.95 to 10 million T cells were used, roughly 500,000 cDNA molecules resulted. TCRdb reprocessed the PCR reads with MiXCR, giving one entry per CDR3 protein. Here the sample spans fewer than 700,000 distinct CDR3 sequences, about 40% being singletons. This sequence was found in a girl aged 5 to 17 with multiple sclerosis. What was sequenced was blood. The gene calls are TRBV12-3 or TRBV12-4 and TRBJ2-1; D assignment may be TRBD1 or TRBD2 (5 bases each). CDR3 nucleotide sequence: TGTGCCAGCAATCCAGGGAGTGGGAGATCCTACAATGAGCAGTTCTTC. Protein: CASNPGSGRSYNEQFF.